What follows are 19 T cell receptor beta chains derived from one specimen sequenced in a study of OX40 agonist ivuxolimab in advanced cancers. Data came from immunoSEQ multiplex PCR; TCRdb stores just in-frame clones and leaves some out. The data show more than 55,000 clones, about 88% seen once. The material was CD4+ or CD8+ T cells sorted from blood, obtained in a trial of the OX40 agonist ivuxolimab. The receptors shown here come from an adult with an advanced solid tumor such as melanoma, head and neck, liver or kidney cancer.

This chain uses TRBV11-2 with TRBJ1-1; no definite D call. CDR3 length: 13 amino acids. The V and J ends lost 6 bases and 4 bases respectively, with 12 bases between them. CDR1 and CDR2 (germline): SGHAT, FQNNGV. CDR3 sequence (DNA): TGTGCCAGCAGACCGACACCGGGCACTGAAGCTTTCTTT. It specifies CASRPTPGTEAFF.

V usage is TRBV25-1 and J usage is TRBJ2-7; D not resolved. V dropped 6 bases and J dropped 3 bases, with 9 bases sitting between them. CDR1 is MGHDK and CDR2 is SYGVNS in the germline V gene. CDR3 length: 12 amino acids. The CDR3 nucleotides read TGTGCCAGCAGCGCTCTGGGCTACGAGCAGTACTTC. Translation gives CASSALGYEQYF.

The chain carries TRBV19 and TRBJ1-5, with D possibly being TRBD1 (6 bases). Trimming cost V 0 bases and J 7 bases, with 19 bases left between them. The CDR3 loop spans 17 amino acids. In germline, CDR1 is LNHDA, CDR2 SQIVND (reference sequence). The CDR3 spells CASSIEDFGTRRQPQHF. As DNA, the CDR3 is TGTGCCAGTAGTATAGAGGATTTCGGGACACGGCGGCAGCCCCAGCATTTT.

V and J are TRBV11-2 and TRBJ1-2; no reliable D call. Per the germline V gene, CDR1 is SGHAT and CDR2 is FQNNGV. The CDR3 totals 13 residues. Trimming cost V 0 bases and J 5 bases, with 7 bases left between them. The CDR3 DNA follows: TGTGCCAGCAGCTTAGATAGACTATATGGCTACACCTTC. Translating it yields CASSLDRLYGYTF.

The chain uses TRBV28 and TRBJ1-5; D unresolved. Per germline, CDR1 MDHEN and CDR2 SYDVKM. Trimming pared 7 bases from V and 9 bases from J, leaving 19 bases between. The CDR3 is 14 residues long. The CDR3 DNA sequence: TGTGCCAGCACGTCGGGTGGGCAGCCAAGGCCCCAGCATTTT. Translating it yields CASTSGGQPRPQHF.

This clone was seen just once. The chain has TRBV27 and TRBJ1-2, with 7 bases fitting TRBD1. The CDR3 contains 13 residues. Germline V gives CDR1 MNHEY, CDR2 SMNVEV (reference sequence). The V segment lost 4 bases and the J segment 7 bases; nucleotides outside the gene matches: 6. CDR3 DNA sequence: TGTGCCAGCAGTTCGACAGGGAGAGTTGGCTACACCTTC. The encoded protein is CASSSTGRVGYTF.

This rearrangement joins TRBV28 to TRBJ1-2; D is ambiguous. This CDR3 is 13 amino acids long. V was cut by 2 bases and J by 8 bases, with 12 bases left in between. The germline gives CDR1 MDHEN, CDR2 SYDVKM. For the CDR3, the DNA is TGTGCCAGCAGTTTACCCCGGGATGGCGGCTACACCTTC. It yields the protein CASSLPRDGGYTF.

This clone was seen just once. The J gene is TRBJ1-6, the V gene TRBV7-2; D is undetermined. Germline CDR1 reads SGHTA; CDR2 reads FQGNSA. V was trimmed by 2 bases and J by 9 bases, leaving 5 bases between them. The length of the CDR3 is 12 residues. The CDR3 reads CASSLRFSPLHF. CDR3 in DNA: TGTGCCAGCAGCTTACGGTTTTCACCCCTCCACTTT.

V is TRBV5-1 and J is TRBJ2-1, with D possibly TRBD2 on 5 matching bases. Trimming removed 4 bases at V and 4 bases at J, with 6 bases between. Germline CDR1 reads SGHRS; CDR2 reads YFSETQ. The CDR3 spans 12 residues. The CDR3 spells CASSPGYNEQFF. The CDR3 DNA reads TGCGCCAGCAGCCCGGGGTACAATGAGCAGTTCTTC.

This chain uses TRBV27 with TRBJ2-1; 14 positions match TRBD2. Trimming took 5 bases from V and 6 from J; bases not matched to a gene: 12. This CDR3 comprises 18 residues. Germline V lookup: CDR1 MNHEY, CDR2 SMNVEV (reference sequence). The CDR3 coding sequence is TGTGCCAGCAGTCCGAATAGACTAGCGGGGGGGCTTAGCAATGAGCAGTTCTTC. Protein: CASSPNRLAGGLSNEQFF.

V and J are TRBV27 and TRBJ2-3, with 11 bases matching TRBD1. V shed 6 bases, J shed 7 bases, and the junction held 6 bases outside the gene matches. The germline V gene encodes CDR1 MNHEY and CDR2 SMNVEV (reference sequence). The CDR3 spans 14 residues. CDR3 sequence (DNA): TGTGCCAGCAGCGGGACAGGGGGAGGTTATACGCAGTATTTT. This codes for CASSGTGGGYTQYF.

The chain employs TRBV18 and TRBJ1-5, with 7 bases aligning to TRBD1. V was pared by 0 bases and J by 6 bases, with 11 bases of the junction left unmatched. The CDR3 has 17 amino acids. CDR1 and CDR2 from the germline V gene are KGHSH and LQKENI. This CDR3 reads CASSPPTGARIGQPQHF. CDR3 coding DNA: TGTGCCAGCTCACCACCCACAGGGGCGCGAATAGGTCAGCCCCAGCATTTT. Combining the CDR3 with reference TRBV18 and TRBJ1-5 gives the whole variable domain NAGVMQNPRHLVRRRGQEARLRCSPMKGHSHVYWYRQLPEEGLKFMVYLQKENIIDESGMPKERFSAEFPKEGPSILRIQQVVRGDSAAYFCASSPPTGARIGQPQHFGDGTRLSIL.

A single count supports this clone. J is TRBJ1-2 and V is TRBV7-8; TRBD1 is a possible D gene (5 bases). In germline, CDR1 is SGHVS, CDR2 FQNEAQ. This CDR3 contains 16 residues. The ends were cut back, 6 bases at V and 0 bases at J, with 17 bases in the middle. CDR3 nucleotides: TGTGCCAGCAGTCAACTGGGGGGAGCCGCTAACTATGGCTACACCTTC. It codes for CASSQLGGAANYGYTF.

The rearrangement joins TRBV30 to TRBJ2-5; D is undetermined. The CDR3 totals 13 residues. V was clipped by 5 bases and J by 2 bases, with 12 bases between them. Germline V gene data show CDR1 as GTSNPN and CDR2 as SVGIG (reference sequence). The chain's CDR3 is CAWQNGGQETQYF. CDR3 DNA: TGTGCCTGGCAGAATGGCGGTCAAGAGACCCAGTACTTC.

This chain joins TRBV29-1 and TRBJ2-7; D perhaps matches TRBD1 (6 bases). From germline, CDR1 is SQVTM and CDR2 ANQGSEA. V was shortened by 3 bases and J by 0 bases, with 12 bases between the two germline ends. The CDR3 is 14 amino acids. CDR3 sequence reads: CSVDNTGSSYEQYF. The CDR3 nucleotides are TGCAGCGTTGATAATACAGGGAGCTCCTACGAGCAGTACTTC.

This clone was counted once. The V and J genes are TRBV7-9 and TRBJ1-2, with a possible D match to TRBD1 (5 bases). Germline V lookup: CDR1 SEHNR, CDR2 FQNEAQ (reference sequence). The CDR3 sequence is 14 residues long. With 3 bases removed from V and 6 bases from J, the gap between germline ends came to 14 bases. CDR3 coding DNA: TGTGCCAGCAGCTTTAACCGCCAAGGGGATGGCTACACCTTC. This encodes CASSFNRQGDGYTF.

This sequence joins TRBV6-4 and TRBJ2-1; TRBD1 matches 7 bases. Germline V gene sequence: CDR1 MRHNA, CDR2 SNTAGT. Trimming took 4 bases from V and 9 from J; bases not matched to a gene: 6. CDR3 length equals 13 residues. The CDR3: CASSGQGWGEQFF. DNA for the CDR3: TGTGCCAGCAGTGGACAGGGTTGGGGTGAGCAGTTCTTC.

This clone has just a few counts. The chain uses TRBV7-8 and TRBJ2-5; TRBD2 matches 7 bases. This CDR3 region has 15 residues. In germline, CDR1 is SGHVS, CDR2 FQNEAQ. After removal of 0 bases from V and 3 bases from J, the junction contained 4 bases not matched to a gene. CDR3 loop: CASSLAGRSEETQYF. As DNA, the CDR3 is TGTGCCAGCAGCTTAGCCGGGAGGAGCGAAGAGACCCAGTACTTC.

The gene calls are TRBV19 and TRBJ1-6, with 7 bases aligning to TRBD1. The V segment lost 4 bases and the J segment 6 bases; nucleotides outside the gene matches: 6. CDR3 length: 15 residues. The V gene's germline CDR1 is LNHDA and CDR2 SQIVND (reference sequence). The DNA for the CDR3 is TGTGCCAGTAGTAAAGGGTGGGACAGTAATTCACCCCTCCACTTT. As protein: CASSKGWDSNSPLHF.